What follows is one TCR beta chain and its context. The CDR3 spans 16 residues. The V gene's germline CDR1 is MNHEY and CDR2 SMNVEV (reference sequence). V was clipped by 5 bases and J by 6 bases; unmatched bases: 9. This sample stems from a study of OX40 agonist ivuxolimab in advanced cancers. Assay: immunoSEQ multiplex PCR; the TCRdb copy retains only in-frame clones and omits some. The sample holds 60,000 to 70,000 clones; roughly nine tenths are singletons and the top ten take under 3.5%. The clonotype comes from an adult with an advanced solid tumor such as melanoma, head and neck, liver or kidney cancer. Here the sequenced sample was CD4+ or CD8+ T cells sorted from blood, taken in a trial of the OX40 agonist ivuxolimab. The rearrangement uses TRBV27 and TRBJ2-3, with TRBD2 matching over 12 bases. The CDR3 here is CASSGRLAGGLDTQYF. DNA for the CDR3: TGTGCCAGCAGTGGTCGTCTAGCGGGGGGGCTTGATACGCAGTATTTT.